The present T cell receptor beta chain was sequenced within a study of vaccination and CD4 T cells after COVID-19 (dated 2022 in TCRdb). Study-wide context: Convalescent patients had a positive SARS-CoV-2 result on nasal swab PCR, and of these patients, 8 or 9 had mild disease and one had severe disease. Participants got two doses of the Pfizer-BioNTech BNT162b2 vaccine (n=8) or two doses of the Moderna mRNA-1273 vaccine (n=2). Post-COVID blood samples from convalescent patients were collected a median of about 100 days after diagnosis, with a range of about 30 to 170 days. Culture stimuli were overlapping spike peptide pools from SARS-CoV-2 and from the common cold coronaviruses HCoV-NL63, HCoV-OC43 and HCoV-229E. In the convalescent cohort there were six males and four females, among whom were two Hispanic individuals, seven Caucasians, two Asians and one multiracial person. In 10 COVID-19 convalescent patients and a handful of infection-naive healthy vaccine recipients, researchers compared the spike-specific CD4+ TCR repertoire from before mRNA vaccination with the repertoire from after. Post-vaccine blood samples were taken a median of about 77 days after the second vaccine dose, with a range of 14 to 241 days. In control cultures, a CEFX viral epitope pool was used as positive control, an HIV-1 Nef peptide pool was used as negative control, or no peptide was added.

The method was PCR. DNA from cultured CD4+ T cells underwent TCR sequencing with the Oncomine TCR Beta short-read assay at the Johns Hopkins FTIC core. The QIAamp micro DNA kit was used to extract genomic DNA from the cultured CD4+ T cells. Oncomine TCR Beta libraries from cultured CD4+ T cells were pooled with unique dual indexes and sequenced on an Illumina iSeq 100. As for how the authors treated the data: Non-productive sequences were removed, and CDR3s that did not start with C, did not end with F or W, or were shorter than 7 amino acids were discarded. The MANAFEST web application identified antigen-specific clonotypes by comparing peptide-stimulated wells against reference wells and other culture wells. Positive clones required FDR below 0.05, an odds ratio above 5, and productive frequency above 0.1% in at least two of three replicate wells. Cross-reactive clonotypes were defined as significantly expanded in both SARS-CoV-2 spike wells and at least one common cold coronavirus spike condition. Levenshtein distances (stringdist) and unrooted phylogenetic trees (ape) in R version 3.6.1 were used to assess CDR3 homology. The public reads were reanalyzed by TCRdb: fastp trimming at Q25, MiXCR alignment, in-frame beta chains only. CDR3 protein sequences are deduplicated, and each keeps its most common genes and DNA. The V and J calls follow TCRdb's processing rather than the paper's. The sample table records 3,000 to 4,000 distinct CDR3 sequences; around 75% of these occur just once. The ten most abundant clones make up almost 25% of the sample.

In its sample, this clonotype comes out as large (0.1 to 1%). No cognate antigen has been identified for it. The input lacks base qualities; no much larger clone sits a single base away. Taken with the paper, the label for treatment or condition translates to: roughly ten-day PBMC culture with coronavirus spike peptide pools or control peptides (ViraFEST assay). The ViraFEST assay, used in the study, expanded antigen-specific T cells with peptide pools and then identified the expanded clonotypes through TCR sequencing. Positive SARS-CoV-2 PCR tests in the convalescent patients dated from March to December 2020, before Alpha, Beta and Delta variants emerged in the United States. Over 1.5 million PBMCs per well were cultured in IMDM with approximately 4.9% human AB serum and 8.5 to 10 IU/ml IL-2, plus 10 ug/ml peptide pools. On days 3 and 7, half of the culture medium was replaced with fresh IL-2-containing medium. Once the cells had been in culture for over 9 days, the EasySep CD4+ T cell isolation kit was used to isolate CD4+ T cells by negative selection. PBMCs were separated from whole blood using Ficoll-Paque Plus gradient centrifugation and then either used fresh or cryopreserved at -140C. Triplicate wells were generally used for each culture condition.

Broad study findings and their caveats: The median count of SARS-CoV-2-reactive clonotypes went up from around 23 after infection to about 40 after vaccination, although the change was not significant. Of the vaccine-specific clones in convalescent patients, 304 of 307, or nearly all, reacted only to SARS-CoV-2 spike and did not cross-react with common cold coronaviruses. The study included relatively few convalescent patients and did not analyze early timepoints after natural infection. Among convalescent patients, a median around 86% of the SARS-CoV-2-reactive clones seen after vaccination appeared only after vaccination, which suggests priming specific to the vaccine.

Trimming accounts for 6 bases at V and 4 bases at J, while the number of junction bases matched to no gene is 8. CDR1 and CDR2 are drawn from the germline V gene: MNHNS, SASEGT. The CDR3 covers 15 residues, taking in both the cysteine and the phenylalanine. CDR3 DNA only is kept here, 45 bases in frame from base 1. Sample: CD4+ T cells from blood, cultured in vitro. Rearrangement joined TRBV6-1 to TRBJ1-2; TRBD1 aligns with 10 central bases. The source of this sequence is a human donor who had recovered from COVID-19. CDR3 sequence: CASSPRQGALYGYTF. The DNA sequence is given as TGTGCCAGCAGCCCCAGACAGGGGGCCCTCTATGGCTACACCTTC.